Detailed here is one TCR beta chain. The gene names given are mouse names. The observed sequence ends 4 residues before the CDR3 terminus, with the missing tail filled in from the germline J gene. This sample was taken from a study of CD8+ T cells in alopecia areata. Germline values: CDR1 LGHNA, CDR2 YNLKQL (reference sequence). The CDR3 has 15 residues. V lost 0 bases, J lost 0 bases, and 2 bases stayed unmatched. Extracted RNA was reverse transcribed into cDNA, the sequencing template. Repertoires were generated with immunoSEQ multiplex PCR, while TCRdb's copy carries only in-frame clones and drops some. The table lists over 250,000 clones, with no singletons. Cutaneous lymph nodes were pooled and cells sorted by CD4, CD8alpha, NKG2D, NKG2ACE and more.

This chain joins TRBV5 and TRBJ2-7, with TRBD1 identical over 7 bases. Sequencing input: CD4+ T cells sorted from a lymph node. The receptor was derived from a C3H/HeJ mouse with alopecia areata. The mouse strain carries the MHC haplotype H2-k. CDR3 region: CASSQDAGGSYEQYF. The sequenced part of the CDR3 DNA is TGTGCCAGCAGCCAAGACGCAGGGGGCTCCTAT.